One and the same sample provided the 8 T cell receptor beta chains below, sequenced in a study of T cell responses to AZD1222 COVID-19 vaccine. Profiled with immunoSEQ multiplex PCR; TCRdb holds only in-frame clones, not every one. The sample contains about 130,000 clones, about 93% of which appear only once. Source: peripheral blood, taken 28 days after the second AZD1222 dose. Receptors originate from an adult who received the AZD1222 COVID-19 vaccine.

This chain uses TRBV7-2 with TRBJ2-7; the D is unclear. The CDR3 sequence is 15 residues long. The V end lost 2 bases, the J end lost 3 bases, and 14 bases lay between the germline ends. Looked up from germline, CDR1 is SGHTA and CDR2 is FQGNSA. For the CDR3, the DNA is TGTGCCAGCAGCTTAACCGCGTTGGGGATCTACGAGCAGTACTTC. It translates to CASSLTALGIYEQYF. Based on the CDR3 plus reference TRBV7-2 and TRBJ2-7, the full variable domain is GAGVSQSPSNKVTEKGKDVELRCDPISGHTALYWYRQSLGQGLEFLIYFQGNSAPDKSGLPSDRFSAERTGGSVSTLTIQRTQQEDSAVYLCASSLTALGIYEQYFGPGTRLTVT.

The CDR3 reads CASTLGGNYGYTF. For the CDR3, the DNA is TGTGCCAGCACCTTAGGCGGGAACTATGGCTACACCTTC. The V and J genes are TRBV9 and TRBJ1-2; D call uncertain. The CDR3 spans 13 residues. The germline V gene has CDR1 SGDLS and CDR2 YYNGEE. Trimming pared 6 bases from V and 2 bases from J, leaving 11 bases between.

The chain joins TRBV19 to TRBJ2-3, with TRBD1 identical over 10 bases. The germline V gene has CDR1 LNHDA and CDR2 SQIVND (reference sequence). Trimming took 3 bases from V and 8 from J; bases not matched to a gene: 5. This CDR3 is 14 amino acids long. The chain's CDR3 is CASSMDRGRGTQYF. In nucleotides, the CDR3 is TGTGCCAGTAGTATGGACAGGGGGAGAGGTACGCAGTATTTT.

This clone was observed a single time. The chain uses TRBV4-1 and TRBJ1-1; D is possibly TRBD1 (5 bases). Trimming pared 4 bases from V and 1 base from J, leaving 13 bases between. Germline loops: CDR1 MGHRA, CDR2 YSYEKL. This CDR3 contains 15 residues. CDR3 sequence (DNA): TGCGCCAGCAGCCCAACCAGAGGGGCGAACACTGAAGCTTTCTTT. Protein product: CASSPTRGANTEAFF.

This rearrangement joins TRBV30 to TRBJ1-1, with a tentative D call TRBD1 (5 bases). The CDR3 consists of 14 residues. CDR1 and CDR2 (germline): GTSNPN, SVGIG (reference sequence). Between the trimmed V and J ends, which lost 1 base and 4 bases, there was a span of 13 bases. The CDR3 DNA is TGTGCCTGGAGTGAACGGCAAGACAGCACTGAAGCTTTCTTT. Its protein product is CAWSERQDSTEAFF.

The J gene is TRBJ1-2, the V gene TRBV30; weak D call: TRBD1 (5 bases). The CDR3 extends over 13 amino acids. V dropped 5 bases and J dropped 7 bases, with 17 bases sitting between them. Germline CDR1 is GTSNPN and CDR2 is SVGIG (reference sequence). The CDR3 reads CAWAASGITGYTF. CDR3 nucleotide sequence: TGTGCCTGGGCGGCCTCAGGGATAACTGGCTACACCTTC. Full variable domain (missing parts from reference TRBV30 and TRBJ1-2): SQTIHQWPATLVQPVGSPLSLECTVEGTSNPNLYWYRQAAGRGLQLLFYSVGIGQISSEVPQNLSASRPQDRQFILSSKKLLLSDSGFYLCAWAASGITGYTFGSGTRLTVV.

The chain recombines TRBV6-6 with TRBJ1-1; the D is unclear. The CDR3 length is 14 residues. Trimming pared 0 bases from V and 3 bases from J, leaving 8 bases between. Germline V gene lookup returns CDR1 MNHNY and CDR2 SVGAGI (reference sequence). The CDR3 spells CASSYSSGDTEAFF. The CDR3, as DNA: TGTGCCAGCAGTTACTCGAGTGGTGACACTGAAGCTTTCTTT.

V is TRBV3-1 (or the pseudogene TRBV3-2) and J is TRBJ1-1; D is ambiguous. This CDR3 has 14 amino acids. Between the trimmed V and J ends, which lost 4 bases and 3 bases, there was a span of 12 bases. In germline, CDR1 is LGHDT, CDR2 YNNKEL (reference sequence). The CDR3 DNA sequence: TGTGCCAGCAGCCTATCTTATGTGGACACTGAAGCTTTCTTT. As protein: CASSLSYVDTEAFF.